This T cell receptor (beta chain) was documented in a study of blood T cell repertoires in COVID-19. Whole-study context: The analysed material was cDNA or gDNA that came from T cells, B-cell-depleted T cells, or PBMCs.

V was clipped by 4 bases and J by 3 bases, with 15 bases between them. Per germline, CDR1 SGHNT and CDR2 YYREEE (reference sequence). The CDR3 sequence is 15 residues long. Seattle enrolled patients during active infection and tracked them longitudinally. In its sample, this clone was seen once. Authors' methods: Reference gene primer amplification in the assay estimated nucleated cell counts. Data came from immunoSEQ multiplex PCR; TCRdb stores just in-frame clones and leaves some out. The DNA was the basis for D and trimming; V, J and clone size are from that table. This table has 140,000 or so clones, about 87% appearing once.

The clonotype originates from a human donor with COVID-19, enrolled during active disease. The donor label of this sample is uncertain. The chain uses TRBV5-4 and TRBJ2-3; a weak D match, TRBD2 (6 bases). Source material: peripheral blood. The CDR3 here is CASSTKSGVTDTQYF. The CDR3 DNA is TGTGCCAGCAGCACAAAATCGGGGGTTACAGATACGCAGTATTTT.